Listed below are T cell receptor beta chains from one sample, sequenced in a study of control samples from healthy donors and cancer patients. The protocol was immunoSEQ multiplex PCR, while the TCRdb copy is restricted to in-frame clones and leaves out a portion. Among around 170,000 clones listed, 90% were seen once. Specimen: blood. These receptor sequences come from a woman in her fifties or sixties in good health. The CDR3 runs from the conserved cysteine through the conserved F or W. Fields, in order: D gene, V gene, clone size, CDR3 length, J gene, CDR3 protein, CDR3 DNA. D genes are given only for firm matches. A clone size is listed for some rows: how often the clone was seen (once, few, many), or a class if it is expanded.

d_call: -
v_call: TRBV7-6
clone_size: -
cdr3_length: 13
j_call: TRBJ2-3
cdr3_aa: CASSLEVTGPEYF
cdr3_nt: TGTGCCAGCAGCTTAGAGGTGACAGGCCCGGAGTATTTT

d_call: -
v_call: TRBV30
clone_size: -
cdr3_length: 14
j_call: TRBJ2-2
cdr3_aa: CAWTRHRQHRGAVF
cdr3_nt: TGTGCCTGGACAAGACATCGGCAACACCGGGGAGCTGTTTTT

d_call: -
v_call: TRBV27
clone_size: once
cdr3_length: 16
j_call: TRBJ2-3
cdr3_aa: CASSLLGVSSTDTQYF
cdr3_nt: TGTGCCAGCAGTTTATTGGGGGTATCTAGCACAGATACGCAGTATTTT

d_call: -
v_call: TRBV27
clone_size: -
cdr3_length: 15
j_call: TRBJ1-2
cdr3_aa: CASSPDGPQAWGYTF
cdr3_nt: TGTGCCAGCAGTCCCGATGGCCCGCAGGCGTGGGGCTACACCTTC

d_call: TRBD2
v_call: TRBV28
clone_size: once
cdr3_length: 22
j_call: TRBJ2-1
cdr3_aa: CASSSLPGGTSGTSSSYNEQFF
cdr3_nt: TGTGCCAGCAGTTCACTCCCAGGAGGGACTAGCGGAACCTCGAGCTCCTACAATGAGCAGTTCTTC

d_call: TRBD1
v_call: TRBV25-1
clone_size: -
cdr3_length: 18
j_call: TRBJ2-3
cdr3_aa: CASSEFAGQGRSTDTQYF
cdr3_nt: TGTGCCAGCAGTGAATTCGCGGGACAGGGCCGTAGCACAGATACGCAGTATTTT

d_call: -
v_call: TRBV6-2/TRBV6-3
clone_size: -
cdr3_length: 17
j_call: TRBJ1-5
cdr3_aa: CASSYNPPVSADKPQHF
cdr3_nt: TGTGCCAGCAGTTACAACCCGCCGGTTTCCGCGGACAAGCCCCAGCATTTT

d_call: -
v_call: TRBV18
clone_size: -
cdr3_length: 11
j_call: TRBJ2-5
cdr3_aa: CASSPRETQYF
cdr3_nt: TGTGCCAGCTCACCCAGGGAGACCCAGTACTTC

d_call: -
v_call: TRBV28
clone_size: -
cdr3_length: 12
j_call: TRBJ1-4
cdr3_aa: CATQTVNEKLFF
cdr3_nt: TGTGCCACCCAAACAGTTAATGAAAAACTGTTTTTT

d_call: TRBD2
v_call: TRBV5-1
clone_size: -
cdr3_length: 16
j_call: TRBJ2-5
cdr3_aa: CASSSGLAGIQETQYF
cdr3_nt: TGCGCCAGCAGCTCCGGACTAGCGGGGATCCAAGAGACCCAGTACTTC

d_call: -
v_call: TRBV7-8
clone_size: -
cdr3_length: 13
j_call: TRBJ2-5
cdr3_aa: CASSLDRRETQYF
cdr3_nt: TGTGCCAGCAGCTTAGACAGGCGGGAGACCCAGTACTTC

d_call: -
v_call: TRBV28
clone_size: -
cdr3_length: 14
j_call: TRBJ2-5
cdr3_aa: CASMVGRLPETQYF
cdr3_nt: TGTGCCAGCATGGTCGGCCGACTGCCAGAGACCCAGTACTTC

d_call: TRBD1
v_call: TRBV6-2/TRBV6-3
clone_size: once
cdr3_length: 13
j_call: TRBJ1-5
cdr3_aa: CASSWTGNQPQHF
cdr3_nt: TGTGCCAGCAGTTGGACAGGGAATCAGCCCCAGCATTTT